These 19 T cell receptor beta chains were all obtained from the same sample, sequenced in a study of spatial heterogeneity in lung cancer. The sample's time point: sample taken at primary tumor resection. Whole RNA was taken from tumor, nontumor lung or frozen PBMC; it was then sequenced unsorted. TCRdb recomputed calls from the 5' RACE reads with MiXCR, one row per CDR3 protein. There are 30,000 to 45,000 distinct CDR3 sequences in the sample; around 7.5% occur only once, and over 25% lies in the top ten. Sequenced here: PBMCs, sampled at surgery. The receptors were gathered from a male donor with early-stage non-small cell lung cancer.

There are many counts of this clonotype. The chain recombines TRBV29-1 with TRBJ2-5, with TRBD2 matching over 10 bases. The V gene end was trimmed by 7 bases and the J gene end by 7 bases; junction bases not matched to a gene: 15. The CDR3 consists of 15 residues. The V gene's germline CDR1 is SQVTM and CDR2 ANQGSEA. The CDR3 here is CSAARTGQRGGTQYF. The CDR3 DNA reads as TGCAGCGCTGCGCGAACGGGACAGCGGGGGGGGACCCAGTACTTC. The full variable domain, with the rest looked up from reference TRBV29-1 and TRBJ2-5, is SAVISQKPSRDICQRGTSLTIQCQVDSQVTMMFWYRQQPGQSLTLIATANQGSEATYESGFVIDKFPISRPNLTFSTLTVSNMSPEDSSIYLCSAARTGQRGGTQYFGPGTRLLVL.

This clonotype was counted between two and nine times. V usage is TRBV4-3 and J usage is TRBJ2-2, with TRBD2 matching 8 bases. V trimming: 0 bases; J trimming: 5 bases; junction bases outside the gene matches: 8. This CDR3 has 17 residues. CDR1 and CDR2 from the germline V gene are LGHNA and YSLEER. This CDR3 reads CASSQDRGLGPTGELFF. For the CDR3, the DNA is TGCGCCAGCAGCCAAGATCGGGGACTAGGTCCTACCGGGGAGCTGTTTTTT.

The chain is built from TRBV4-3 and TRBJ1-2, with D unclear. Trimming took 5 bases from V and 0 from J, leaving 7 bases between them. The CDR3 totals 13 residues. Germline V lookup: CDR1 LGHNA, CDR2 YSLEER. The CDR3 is CASSRSPNYGYTF. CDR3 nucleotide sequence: TGCGCCAGCAGCAGGTCCCCTAACTATGGCTACACCTTC.

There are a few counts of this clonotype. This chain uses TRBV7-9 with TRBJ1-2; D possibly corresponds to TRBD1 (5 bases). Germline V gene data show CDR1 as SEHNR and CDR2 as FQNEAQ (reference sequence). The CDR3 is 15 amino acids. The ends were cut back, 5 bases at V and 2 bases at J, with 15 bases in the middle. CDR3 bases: TGTGCCAGCAGCCTATTGACAGTATACAACTATGGCTACACCTTC. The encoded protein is CASSLLTVYNYGYTF.

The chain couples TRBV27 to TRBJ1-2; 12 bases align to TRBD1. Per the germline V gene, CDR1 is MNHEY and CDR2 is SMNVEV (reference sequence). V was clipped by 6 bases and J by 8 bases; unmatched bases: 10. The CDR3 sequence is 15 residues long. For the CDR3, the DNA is TGTGCCAGCAGCCCAACGGGACAGGGGGCGCGGGGCTACACCTTC. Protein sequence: CASSPTGQGARGYTF.

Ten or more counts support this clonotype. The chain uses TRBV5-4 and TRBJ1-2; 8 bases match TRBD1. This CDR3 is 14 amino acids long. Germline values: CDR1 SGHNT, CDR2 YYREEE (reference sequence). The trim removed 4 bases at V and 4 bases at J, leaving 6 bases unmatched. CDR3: CASSPPGQVYGYTF. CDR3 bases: TGTGCCAGCAGCCCGCCGGGACAGGTCTATGGCTACACCTTC.

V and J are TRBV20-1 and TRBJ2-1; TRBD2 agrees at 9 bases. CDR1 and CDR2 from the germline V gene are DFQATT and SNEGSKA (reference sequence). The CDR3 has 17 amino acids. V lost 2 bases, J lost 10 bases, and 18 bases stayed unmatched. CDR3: CSARLIPGLASVGEQFF. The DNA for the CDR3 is TGCAGTGCTAGACTCATACCGGGACTAGCTTCGGTTGGCGAGCAGTTCTTC.

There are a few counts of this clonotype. CDR3 in amino acids: CASSLRRSTDTQYF. The CDR3 DNA sequence: TGTGCCAGCAGCTTAAGACGGTCCACAGATACGCAGTATTTT. V is TRBV11-2 and J is TRBJ2-3; D uncertain. V shed 2 bases and J shed 2 bases, with 8 bases lying between them. CDR3 length: 14 amino acids. Germline V lookup: CDR1 SGHAT, CDR2 FQNNGV.

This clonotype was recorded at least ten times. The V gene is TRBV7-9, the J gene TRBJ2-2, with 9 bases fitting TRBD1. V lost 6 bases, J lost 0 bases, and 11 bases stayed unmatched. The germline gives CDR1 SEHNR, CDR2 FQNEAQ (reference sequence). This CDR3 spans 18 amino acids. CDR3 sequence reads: CASSSPDRGTSNTGELFF. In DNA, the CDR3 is TGTGCCAGCAGTTCCCCCGACAGGGGGACCTCGAACACCGGGGAGCTGTTTTTT.

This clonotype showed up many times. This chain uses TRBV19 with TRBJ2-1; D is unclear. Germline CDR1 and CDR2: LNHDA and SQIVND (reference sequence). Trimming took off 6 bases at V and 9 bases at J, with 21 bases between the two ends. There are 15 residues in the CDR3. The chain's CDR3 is CASRPGAPRAGEQFF. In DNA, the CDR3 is TGTGCCAGTAGGCCCGGAGCACCCAGAGCCGGTGAGCAGTTCTTC.

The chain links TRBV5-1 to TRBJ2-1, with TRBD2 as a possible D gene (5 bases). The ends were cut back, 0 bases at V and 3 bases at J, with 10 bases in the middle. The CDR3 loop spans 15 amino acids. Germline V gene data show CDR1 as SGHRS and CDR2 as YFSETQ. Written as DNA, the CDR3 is TGCGCCAGCAGCTTGGAACCGGGGAGCTACAATGAGCAGTTCTTC. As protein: CASSLEPGSYNEQFF.

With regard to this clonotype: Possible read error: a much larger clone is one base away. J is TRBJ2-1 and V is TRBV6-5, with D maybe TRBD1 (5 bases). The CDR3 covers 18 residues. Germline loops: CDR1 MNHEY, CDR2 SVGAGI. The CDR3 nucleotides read TGTGTCAGCACCTGGGGCGGTAGCCTTGTTCCCTCCTACAATGAGCAGTTCTTC. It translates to CVSTWGGSLVPSYNEQFF.

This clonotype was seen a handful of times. The CDR3 here is CASSLFAGLADTQYF. CDR3 nucleotide sequence: TGTGCCAGCAGTTTATTCGCAGGCCTCGCGGATACGCAGTATTTT. The gene calls are TRBV27 and TRBJ2-3; D is ambiguous. This CDR3 comprises 15 residues. CDR1 and CDR2 (germline): MNHEY, SMNVEV (reference sequence). Between the trimmed V and J ends, which lost 1 base and 6 bases, there was a span of 14 bases.

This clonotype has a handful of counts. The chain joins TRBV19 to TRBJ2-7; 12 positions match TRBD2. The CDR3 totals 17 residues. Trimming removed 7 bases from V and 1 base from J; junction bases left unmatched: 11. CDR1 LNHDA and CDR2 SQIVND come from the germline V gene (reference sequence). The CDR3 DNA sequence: TGTGCCAGTAAGAGAGCACTAGCGGGGGGCGGATCCTACGAGCAGTACTTC. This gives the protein CASKRALAGGGSYEQYF.

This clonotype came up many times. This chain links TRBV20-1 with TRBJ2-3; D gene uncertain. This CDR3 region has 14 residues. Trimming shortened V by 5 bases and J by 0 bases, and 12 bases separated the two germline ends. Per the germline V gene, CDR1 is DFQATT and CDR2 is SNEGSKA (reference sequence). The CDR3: CSAVRLTSTDTQYF. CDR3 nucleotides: TGCAGTGCTGTCCGATTGACTAGCACAGATACGCAGTATTTT.

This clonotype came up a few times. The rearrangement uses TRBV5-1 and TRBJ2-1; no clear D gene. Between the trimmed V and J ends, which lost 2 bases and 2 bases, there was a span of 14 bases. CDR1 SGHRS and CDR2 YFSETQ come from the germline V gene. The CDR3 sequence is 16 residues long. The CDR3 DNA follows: TGCGCCAGCAGCTTCAGAGTAGGGTTAACCTACAATGAGCAGTTCTTC. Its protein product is CASSFRVGLTYNEQFF.

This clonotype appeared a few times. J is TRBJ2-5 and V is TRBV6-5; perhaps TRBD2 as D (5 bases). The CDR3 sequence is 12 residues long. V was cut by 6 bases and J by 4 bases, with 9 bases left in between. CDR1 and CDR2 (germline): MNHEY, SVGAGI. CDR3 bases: TGTGCCAGCAGGGGAGTTGCAGAGACCCAGTACTTC. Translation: CASRGVAETQYF.

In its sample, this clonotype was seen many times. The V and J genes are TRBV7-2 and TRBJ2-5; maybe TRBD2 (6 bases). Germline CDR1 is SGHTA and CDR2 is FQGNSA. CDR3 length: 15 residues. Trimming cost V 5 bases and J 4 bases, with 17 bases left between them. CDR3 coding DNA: TGTGCCAGCAGCGTTCACGGGGGTGCTCGAGAGACCCAGTACTTC. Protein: CASSVHGGARETQYF.

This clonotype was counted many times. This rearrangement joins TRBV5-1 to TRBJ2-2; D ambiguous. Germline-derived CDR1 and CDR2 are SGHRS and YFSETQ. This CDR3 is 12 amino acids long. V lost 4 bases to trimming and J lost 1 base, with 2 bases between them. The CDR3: CASSKNTGELFF. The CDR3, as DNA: TGCGCCAGCAGCAAGAACACCGGGGAGCTGTTTTTT.